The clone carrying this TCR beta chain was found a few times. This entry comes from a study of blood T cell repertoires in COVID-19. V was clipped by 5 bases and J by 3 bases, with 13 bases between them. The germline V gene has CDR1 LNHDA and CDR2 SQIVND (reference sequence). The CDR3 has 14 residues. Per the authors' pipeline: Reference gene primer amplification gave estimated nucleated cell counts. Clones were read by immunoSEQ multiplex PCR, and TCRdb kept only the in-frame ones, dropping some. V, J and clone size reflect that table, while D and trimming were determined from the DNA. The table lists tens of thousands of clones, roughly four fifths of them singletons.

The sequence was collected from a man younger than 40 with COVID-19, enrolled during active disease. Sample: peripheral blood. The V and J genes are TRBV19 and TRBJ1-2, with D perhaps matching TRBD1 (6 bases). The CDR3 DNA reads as TGTGCCAGTAGTTATTCCAGGGGCGACTATGGCTACACCTTC. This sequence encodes CASSYSRGDYGYTF. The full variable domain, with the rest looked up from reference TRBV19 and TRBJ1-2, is DGGITQSPKYLFRKEGQNVTLSCEQNLNHDAMYWYRQDPGQGLRLIYYSQIVNDFQKGDIAEGYSVSREKKESFPLTVTSAQKNPTAFYLCASSYSRGDYGYTFGSGTRLTVV.